The TCR beta chain under discussion was sequenced for a study of shared clonotypes between healthy human individuals. Across the study: Each donor had three CD4 naive, three CD4 memory, two CD8 naive and one CD8 memory plate. Study conclusions and caveats: Richness estimates generally favored naive over memory subsets. Sharing of clonotypes among donors was expected to vary with sequencing depth.

As regards this clone: The antigen remains unidentified.

There are 15 residues in the CDR3. The V segment lost 6 bases and the J segment 4 bases; nucleotides outside the gene matches: 10. Germline values: CDR1 MNHNY, CDR2 SVGAGI (reference sequence). The input for sorted-subset replicate PCRs was approximately 210 ng DNA, around 30,000 T cell genomes. Only in-frame clones appear in the TCRdb table, and some are missing; sequencing was by immunoSEQ multiplex PCR. The table includes some 660,000 clones, approximately 73% detected once. The sample was memory CD4+ T cells sorted from blood. The subset denotes: CD45RA-negative fraction. V and J are TRBV6-6 and TRBJ1-2; 8 nucleotides agree with TRBD1. This TCR was sampled from a woman younger than 45 in good health. CDR3 DNA: TGTGCCAGCAGGCGCGCCCAACAGGGGGTCTATGGCTACACCTTC. Its protein is CASRRAQQGVYGYTF.